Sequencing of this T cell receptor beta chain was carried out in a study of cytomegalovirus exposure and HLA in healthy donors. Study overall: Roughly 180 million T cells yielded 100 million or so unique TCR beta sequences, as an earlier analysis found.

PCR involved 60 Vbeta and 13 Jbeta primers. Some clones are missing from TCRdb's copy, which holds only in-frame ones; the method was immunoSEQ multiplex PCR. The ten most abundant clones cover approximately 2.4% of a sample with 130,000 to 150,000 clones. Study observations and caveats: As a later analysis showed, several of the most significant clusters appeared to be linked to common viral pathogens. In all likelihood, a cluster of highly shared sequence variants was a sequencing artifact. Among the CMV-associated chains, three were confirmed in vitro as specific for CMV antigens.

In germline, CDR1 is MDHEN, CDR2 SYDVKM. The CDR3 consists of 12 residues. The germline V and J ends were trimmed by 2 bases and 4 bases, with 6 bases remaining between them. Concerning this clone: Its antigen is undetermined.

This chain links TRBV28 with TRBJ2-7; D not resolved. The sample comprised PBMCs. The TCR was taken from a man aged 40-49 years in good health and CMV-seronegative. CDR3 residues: CASSLAGYEQYF. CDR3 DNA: TGTGCCAGCAGTTTAGCCGGGTACGAGCAGTACTTC.